This T cell receptor (beta chain) was found in a study of blood T cell repertoires in COVID-19. Study-level background: Both acute and convalescent COVID-19 samples were obtained from the United States, Italy and Spain. In each case, the material was cDNA or gDNA derived from T cells, B-cell-depleted T cells, or PBMCs.

Across 24 US areas, participants ranged in age from roughly 18 to 89 years. Study processing details: By means of reference gene primer amplification, nucleated cell counts were estimated. Libraries were prepared by immunoSEQ multiplex PCR; TCRdb keeps only in-frame clonotypes and omits some of them. V and J calls and clone size are copied from that table; D and trimming were computed from the DNA. The sample shows about 480,000 clones, over 75% of them seen only once. CDR3 length: 14 amino acids. CDR1 SQVTM and CDR2 ANQGSEA come from the germline V gene. Germline trimming cut 3 bases from V and 3 bases from J; bases unmatched to any gene: 4.

The V call is TRBV29-1, the J call TRBJ1-2, with 10 bases aligning to TRBD1. The origin of this receptor is a woman aged 40 to 50 who had recovered from COVID-19. Sequencing was performed on PBMCs or T cells enriched from blood (not recorded which). CDR3 DNA: TGCAGCGTTGATAGAGGGACAGGGGACTATGGCTACACCTTC. Its translation is CSVDRGTGDYGYTF.